These 10 T cell receptor beta chains originate from one sample sequenced in a study of T cells in Graves' hyperthyroidism and ophthalmopathy. Authors of the study amplified TCR beta CDR3 regions from RNA transcripts. Primed by the HTBI set, a first-round RT-PCR was run on the TCR CDR3. TCRdb recomputed calls from the multiplex PCR reads with MiXCR, one row per CDR3 protein. This table holds around 250,000 distinct CDR3 sequences, approximately 23% found once. The material sequenced was blood. The receptors shown here come from a woman aged 35 to 49 with Graves' ophthalmopathy.

The sample holds many counts of this clonotype. The gene calls are TRBV20-1 and TRBJ2-7; possibly TRBD1 for D (5 bases). Germline V gives CDR1 DFQATT, CDR2 SNEGSKA (reference sequence). The CDR3 spans 12 residues. Trimming stripped 6 bases from V and 6 bases from J, with 15 bases between. CDR3 sequence reads: CSAKGATSEQYF. CDR3 bases: TGCAGTGCCAAAGGGGCCACCAGCGAGCAGTACTTC.

This rearrangement joins TRBV28 to TRBJ1-1; D perhaps matches TRBD1 (6 bases). This CDR3 is built from 13 residues. Germline CDR1 MDHEN, CDR2 SYDVKM. V was cut by 8 bases and J by 4 bases, with 14 bases left in between. The CDR3: CASQGQGGTEAFF. The CDR3 nucleotides read TGTGCCAGCCAGGGGCAGGGAGGCACTGAAGCTTTCTTT.

This clonotype was counted ten times or more. The V and J genes are TRBV20-1 and TRBJ2-7; D unresolved. Trimming removed 0 bases at V and 6 bases at J, with 12 bases between. The CDR3 consists of 13 residues. Germline CDR1 is DFQATT and CDR2 is SNEGSKA (reference sequence). The DNA of the CDR3 is TGCAGTGCTAGAGAGATGAGGACCTCCGAGCAGTACTTC. Encoded protein: CSAREMRTSEQYF.

This clonotype occurred many times. The chain is built from TRBV5-1 and TRBJ2-7, with D perhaps matching TRBD2 (6 bases). Trimming pared 0 bases from V and 7 bases from J, leaving 14 bases between. CDR1 and CDR2 from the germline V gene are SGHRS and YFSETQ. The CDR3 length is 14 residues. Here the CDR3 reads CASSLGGELVEQYF. CDR3 DNA sequence: TGCGCCAGCAGCTTGGGCGGGGAGTTAGTTGAGCAGTACTTC.

The chain carries TRBV11-2 and TRBJ1-2, with D hard to call. V lost 5 bases, J lost 4 bases, and 23 bases lay in between. CDR1 SGHAT and CDR2 FQNNGV come from the germline V gene. The CDR3 is 17 amino acids. CDR3 residues: CASSTDLRDGYVYGYTF. CDR3 nucleotide sequence: TGTGCCAGCAGCACAGATCTACGTGACGGATACGTCTATGGCTACACCTTC.

This clonotype was picked up many times. This chain uses TRBV7-8 with TRBJ1-2; D gene unclear. The V gene's germline CDR1 is SGHVS and CDR2 FQNEAQ. Trimming cost V 1 base and J 2 bases, with 5 bases left between them. The CDR3 contains 13 residues. As DNA, the CDR3 is TGTGCCAGCAGCTTAGAACAGAACTATGGCTACACCTTC. Translated: CASSLEQNYGYTF.

This clonotype came up many times. J is TRBJ2-7 and V is TRBV29-1, with a possible D match to TRBD2 (6 bases). This CDR3 region has 13 residues. V gave up 7 bases and J gave up 1 base, with 14 bases separating them. In germline, CDR1 is SQVTM, CDR2 ANQGSEA. CDR3 residues: CSALPGTSYEQYF. CDR3 DNA: TGCAGCGCTTTGCCCGGGACTTCCTACGAGCAGTACTTC.

V gene TRBV9 combines with J gene TRBJ1-2, with TRBD1 matching 7 bases. Unmatched junction bases numbered 17, after V lost 4 bases and J lost 8 bases. The CDR3 sequence is 16 residues long. CDR1 SGDLS and CDR2 YYNGEE come from the germline V gene. CDR3 in DNA: TGTGCCAGCAGCCCTCAGACAGGGCCGACACGCGAGGGCTACACCTTC. The encoded protein is CASSPQTGPTREGYTF.

This clonotype was detected many times. The rearrangement links TRBV7-4 to TRBJ2-5, with D perhaps matching TRBD1 (6 bases). The germline V gene encodes CDR1 SGHVT and CDR2 SQSDAQ. This CDR3 region has 16 residues. V shed 3 bases and J shed 3 bases, with 17 bases lying between them. This chain's CDR3 is CASSLRRYRDKETQYF. The CDR3, as DNA: TGTGCCAGCAGCTTGCGGCGCTACCGGGACAAAGAGACCCAGTACTTC.

Notes on this clonotype: Germline is not matched at one junction end, which may reflect a read error. This sequence joins TRBV6-1 and TRBJ2-7; D is unresolved. This CDR3 contains 13 residues. The V gene's germline CDR1 is MNHNS and CDR2 SASEGT. The CDR3 spells CASAARLSYEQSF. The DNA of the CDR3 is TGTGCCAGCGCCGCCAGACTCTCCTACGAGCAGTCCTTC.